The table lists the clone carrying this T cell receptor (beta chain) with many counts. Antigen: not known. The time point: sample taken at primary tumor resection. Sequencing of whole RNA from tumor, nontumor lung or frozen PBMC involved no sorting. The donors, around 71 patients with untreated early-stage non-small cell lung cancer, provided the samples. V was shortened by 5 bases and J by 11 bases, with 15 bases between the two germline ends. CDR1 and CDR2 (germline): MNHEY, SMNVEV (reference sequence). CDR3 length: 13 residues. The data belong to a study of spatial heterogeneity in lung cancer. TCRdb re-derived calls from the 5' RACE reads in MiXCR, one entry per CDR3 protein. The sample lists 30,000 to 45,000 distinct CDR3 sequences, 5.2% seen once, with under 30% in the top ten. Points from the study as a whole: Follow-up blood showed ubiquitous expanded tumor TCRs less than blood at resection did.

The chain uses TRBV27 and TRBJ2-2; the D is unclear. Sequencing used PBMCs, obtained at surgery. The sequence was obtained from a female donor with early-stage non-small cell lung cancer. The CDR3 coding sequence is TGTGCCAGCAGTGCAATAGAGAGCACCGAGCTGTTTTTT. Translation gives CASSAIESTELFF.